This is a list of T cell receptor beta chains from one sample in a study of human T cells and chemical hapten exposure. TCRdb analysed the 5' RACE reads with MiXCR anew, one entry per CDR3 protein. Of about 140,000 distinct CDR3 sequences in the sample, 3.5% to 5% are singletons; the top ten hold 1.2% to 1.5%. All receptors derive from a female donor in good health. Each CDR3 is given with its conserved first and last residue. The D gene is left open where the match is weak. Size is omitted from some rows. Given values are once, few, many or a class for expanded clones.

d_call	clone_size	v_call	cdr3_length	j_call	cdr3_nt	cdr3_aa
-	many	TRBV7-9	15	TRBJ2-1	TGTGCCAGCAGCCCATCCAGAATGGGCAGGAATGAGCAGTTCTTC	CASSPSRMGRNEQFF
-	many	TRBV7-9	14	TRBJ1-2	TGTGCCAGCAGCGAGAACATGGCTGGGGGTGGCTACACCTTC	CASSENMAGGGYTF
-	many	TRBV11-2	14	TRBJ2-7	TGTGCCAGCAGCTTAGTTGGTATGACCTACGAGCAGTACTTC	CASSLVGMTYEQYF
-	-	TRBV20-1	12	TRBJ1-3	TGCAGTGCTACAGGGCCTGGAAACACCATATATTTT	CSATGPGNTIYF
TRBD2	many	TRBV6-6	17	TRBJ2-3	TGTGCCAGCAGTTACGGACTAGCGGGGGATAGCACAGATACGCAGTATTTT	CASSYGLAGDSTDTQYF
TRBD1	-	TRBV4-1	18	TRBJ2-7	TGCGCCAGCAGCCAAGACCCGGACCGGGACAGGGGAACCTACGAGCAGTACTTC	CASSQDPDRDRGTYEQYF
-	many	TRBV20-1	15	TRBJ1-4	TGCAGTGCTAGTGTTCAGACTAGGCTTAATGAAAAACTGTTTTTT	CSASVQTRLNEKLFF
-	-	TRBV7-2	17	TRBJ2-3	TGTGCCAGCAGCTTATCAGGGCTTGGGGATCGAACAGATACGCAGTATTTT	CASSLSGLGDRTDTQYF
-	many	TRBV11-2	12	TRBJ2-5	TGTGCCAGCAGCTTAGGCCGCGAGACCCAGTACTTC	CASSLGRETQYF
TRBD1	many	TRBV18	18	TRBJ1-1	TGTGCCAGCTCACCAGTGCGGGGACAGGGGATTTTGGGCACTGAAGCTTTCTTT	CASSPVRGQGILGTEAFF
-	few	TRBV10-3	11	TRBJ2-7	TGTGCCATCAGTGATGCCTACGAGCAGTACTTC	CAISDAYEQYF
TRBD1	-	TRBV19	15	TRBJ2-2	TGTGCCAGTAGGCAGGACAGGTCGGCCACCGGGGAGCTGTTTTTT	CASRQDRSATGELFF
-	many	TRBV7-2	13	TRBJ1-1	TGTGCCAGCAGCCGTATAGGTGAGACTGAAGCTTTCTTT	CASSRIGETEAFF
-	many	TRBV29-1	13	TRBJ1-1	TGCAGCGTTGAACGCCAGATGAACACTGAAGCTTTCTTT	CSVERQMNTEAFF
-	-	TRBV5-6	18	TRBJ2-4	TGTGCCAGCAGCTTGGATGGCCACCAAATTTTAGCCAAAAACATTCAGTACTTC	CASSLDGHQILAKNIQYF
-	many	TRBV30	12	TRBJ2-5	TGTGCCTGGAGGAGGGTTGAAGGGACCCAGTACTTC	CAWRRVEGTQYF
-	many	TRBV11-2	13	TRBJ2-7	TGTGCCAGCAGCTTCTTCGCCTCCTACGAGCAGTACTTC	CASSFFASYEQYF
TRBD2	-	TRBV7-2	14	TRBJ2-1	TGTGCCAGCAGCTCTAGCGGGGGCCCCGTTGAGCAGTTCTTC	CASSSSGGPVEQFF
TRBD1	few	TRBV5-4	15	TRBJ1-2	TGTGCCAGCAGCTCGACAGGGAACGACTACTATGGCTACACCTTC	CASSSTGNDYYGYTF
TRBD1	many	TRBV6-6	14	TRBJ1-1	TGTGCCAGCAGACCGGACAGGGGATACACTGAAGCTTTCTTT	CASRPDRGYTEAFF
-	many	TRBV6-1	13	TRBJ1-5	TGTGCCAGCAGTCAGGGTCGTAATCAGCCCCAGCATTTT	CASSQGRNQPQHF
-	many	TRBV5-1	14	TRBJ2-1	TGCGCCAGCAGCTTGGCCGTGTCCGGCAATGAGCAGTTCTTC	CASSLAVSGNEQFF
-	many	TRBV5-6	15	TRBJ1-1	TGTGCCAGCAGCTTGGACGGCGGAGCGAACACTGAAGCTTTCTTT	CASSLDGGANTEAFF
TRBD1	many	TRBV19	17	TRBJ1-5	TGTGCCAGTAGTATAGGCGGAGGGCAGGGGGCAGGTCAGCCCCAGCATTTT	CASSIGGGQGAGQPQHF
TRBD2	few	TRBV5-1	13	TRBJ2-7	TGCGCCAGCAGTCCCAGCGGGACCTACGAGCAGTACTTC	CASSPSGTYEQYF
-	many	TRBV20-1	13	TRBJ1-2	TGCAGTGCTAGTACGGGACAATCCTATGGCTACACCTTC	CSASTGQSYGYTF